A selection of T cell receptor beta chains follows, all from one sample in a study of cytomegalovirus exposure and HLA in healthy donors. Produced via immunoSEQ multiplex PCR; TCRdb's table is partial and in-frame only. Of fewer than 200,000 clones in the sample, about 72% are singletons; the top ten hold approximately 1.4%. Material: PBMCs. The receptor set was obtained from a girl aged 5-17 years in good health and CMV-seronegative. Each CDR3 is given with its conserved first and last residue. Each record gives: V gene, D gene, J gene, clone size, CDR3 protein, CDR3 DNA. The D gene is left open where the match is weak. Size tells how often a clone was seen (once, few, many) or the class of an expanded clone, and some rows leave it out.

TRBV10-3	TRBD2	TRBJ2-3	once	CAIRESGAPPYTQYF	TGTGCCATCAGAGAGAGCGGGGCGCCTCCATATACGCAGTATTTT
TRBV5-1	TRBD1	TRBJ1-4	.	CASSLEGQGAINEKLFF	TGCGCCAGCAGCTTGGAGGGACAGGGGGCGATTAATGAAAAACTGTTTTTT
TRBV19	.	TRBJ2-3	few	CASSEASGTDTQYF	TGTGCCAGTAGTGAGGCCTCTGGCACAGATACGCAGTATTTT
TRBV29-1	.	TRBJ2-2	.	CSVDGDTGELFF	TGCAGTGTTGACGGGGACACCGGGGAGCTGTTTTTT
TRBV7-6	TRBD2	TRBJ2-3	few	CASSLTSGAPQYF	TGTGCCAGCAGCCTGACTAGCGGGGCCCCCCAGTATTTT
TRBV19	.	TRBJ1-4	.	CASSRQGGEKLFF	TGTGCCAGTAGTCGTCAGGGAGGCGAAAAACTGTTTTTT
TRBV18	.	TRBJ2-5	.	CASSPNSQETQYF	TGTGCCAGCTCACCAAACAGCCAAGAGACCCAGTACTTC
TRBV15	.	TRBJ1-1	.	CATSGGQVAFF	TGTGCCACCAGCGGAGGGCAAGTAGCTTTCTTT
TRBV2	.	TRBJ2-7	.	CASFLVPDEQYF	TGTGCCAGCTTCCTAGTCCCGGACGAGCAGTACTTC
TRBV5-1	TRBD2	TRBJ2-1	.	CASSLVAGGSREQFF	TGCGCCAGCAGCTTGGTGGCGGGGGGTTCTCGTGAGCAGTTCTTC
TRBV28	TRBD1	TRBJ2-6	.	CASNPPGGTGANVLTF	TGTGCCAGCAATCCCCCAGGGGGAACTGGGGCCAACGTCCTGACTTTC
TRBV18	TRBD2	TRBJ2-5	.	CASSRTSGGHGETQYF	TGTGCCAGCTCGCGGACTAGCGGGGGGCACGGGGAGACCCAGTACTTC
TRBV5-6	.	TRBJ2-7	.	CASSSNYEQYF	TGTGCCAGCAGCTCCAACTACGAGCAGTACTTC
TRBV19	.	TRBJ1-4	few	CASSITIPTGSGEKLFF	TGTGCCAGTAGTATCACGATCCCAACGGGATCGGGGGAAAAACTGTTTTTT
TRBV15	TRBD1	TRBJ1-1	.	CATSKTPGGGTEAFF	TGTGCCACCAGTAAGACCCCAGGGGGTGGCACCGAAGCTTTCTTT
TRBV27	.	TRBJ1-5	.	CASSFRQDNQPQHF	TGTGCCAGCAGTTTCCGACAGGACAATCAGCCCCAGCATTTT